A selection of T cell receptor beta chains follows, all from one sample in a study of CD8+ T cells in alopecia areata. Profiled with immunoSEQ multiplex PCR; TCRdb holds only in-frame clones, not every one. The table has roughly 140,000 clones, around 49% seen once. The specimen comprised CD4+ T cells sorted from blood, sampled at week 0. The source of these receptors is a human donor with alopecia areata. CDR3s include the opening cysteine and the closing phenylalanine or tryptophan. D genes are given only for firm matches. Some rows have no size entry. The others give once, few or many, or a class for an expanded clone.

D gene: -; J gene: TRBJ1-5; V gene: TRBV7-9; clone size: few; CDR3 DNA: TGTGCCAGCAGCTTGGACAGTACCAATCAGCCCCAGCATTTT; CDR3 protein: CASSLDSTNQPQHF
D gene: -; J gene: TRBJ2-5; V gene: TRBV6-5; clone size: many; CDR3 DNA: TGTGCCAGCAGTTCGACGGGACAACGGTACCAAGAGACCCAGTACTTC; CDR3 protein: CASSSTGQRYQETQYF
D gene: TRBD1; J gene: TRBJ2-1; V gene: TRBV29-1; clone size: -; CDR3 DNA: TGCAGCGTCCCCGACAGGGGGATATCGAATGAGCAGTTCTTC; CDR3 protein: CSVPDRGISNEQFF
D gene: -; J gene: TRBJ1-1; V gene: TRBV7-2; clone size: once; CDR3 DNA: TGTGCCAGCAGCTCCGGACCGAACACTGAAGCTTTCTTT; CDR3 protein: CASSSGPNTEAFF
D gene: -; J gene: TRBJ2-1; V gene: TRBV2; clone size: few; CDR3 DNA: TGTGCCAGCAGTGAAGCTCGAGGTACTTGGCAGTTCTTC; CDR3 protein: CASSEARGTWQFF
D gene: -; J gene: TRBJ2-3; V gene: TRBV5-1; clone size: -; CDR3 DNA: TGCGCCAGCAGCCCCGTAGAGGGCACAGATACGCAGTATTTT; CDR3 protein: CASSPVEGTDTQYF
D gene: TRBD1; J gene: TRBJ1-2; V gene: TRBV29-1; clone size: -; CDR3 DNA: TGCAGCGTGGCCACAGGGGTTGGCTACACCTTC; CDR3 protein: CSVATGVGYTF
D gene: TRBD1; J gene: TRBJ2-2; V gene: TRBV27; clone size: -; CDR3 DNA: TGTGCCACCCAACGGGACAGGGGGCGCGGGGAGCTGTTTTTT; CDR3 protein: CATQRDRGRGELFF
D gene: TRBD2; J gene: TRBJ2-7; V gene: TRBV6-5; clone size: -; CDR3 DNA: TGTGCCAGCAGTTACTCGTATGGCGGGAGCTACGAGCAGTACTTC; CDR3 protein: CASSYSYGGSYEQYF
D gene: -; J gene: TRBJ2-7; V gene: TRBV5-1; clone size: -; CDR3 DNA: TGCGCCAGCAGCGAGCGAAGAGGATTGACTTACGAGCAGTACTTC; CDR3 protein: CASSERRGLTYEQYF
D gene: TRBD2; J gene: TRBJ2-7; V gene: TRBV15; clone size: -; CDR3 DNA: TGTGCCACCAGCACCCTAGCGGGAATGTGGAACGAGCAGTACTTC; CDR3 protein: CATSTLAGMWNEQYF
D gene: -; J gene: TRBJ1-5; V gene: TRBV4-1; clone size: -; CDR3 DNA: TGCGCCAGCAGCCAAGGGTTTCCGGGAAGGCCCCAGCATTTT; CDR3 protein: CASSQGFPGRPQHF
D gene: -; J gene: TRBJ2-1; V gene: TRBV15; clone size: -; CDR3 DNA: TGTGCCACCAGCAGAGATTACGGTAGAGCCTACAATGAGCAGTTCTTC; CDR3 protein: CATSRDYGRAYNEQFF
D gene: -; J gene: TRBJ1-1; V gene: TRBV5-6; clone size: few; CDR3 DNA: TGTGCCAGCAGTAATTATGGAGGTAACACTGAAGCTTTCTTT; CDR3 protein: CASSNYGGNTEAFF
D gene: -; J gene: TRBJ1-1; V gene: TRBV30; clone size: -; CDR3 DNA: TGTGCCTGGAGTGTAGAATCAGGACTAGGGACTGAAGCTTTCTTT; CDR3 protein: CAWSVESGLGTEAFF
D gene: -; J gene: TRBJ2-7; V gene: TRBV30; clone size: once; CDR3 DNA: TGTGCCTGGAGTGTAAGGGAATTCTACGAGCAGTACTTC; CDR3 protein: CAWSVREFYEQYF